This T cell receptor beta chain was identified during a study of cytomegalovirus exposure and HLA in healthy donors. The PCR made use of 60 Vbeta and 13 Jbeta primers. Produced via immunoSEQ multiplex PCR; TCRdb's table is partial and in-frame only. The repertoire holds fewer than 250,000 clones, with around 80% as singletons. CDR3 size: 15 residues. V trimming: 3 bases; J trimming: 1 base; junction bases outside the gene matches: 3. Looked up from germline, CDR1 is SGHRS and CDR2 is YFSETQ. The source of this sequence is a man aged 40-49 years in good health and CMV-seronegative. The V and J genes are TRBV5-1 and TRBJ2-5; 10 bases agree with TRBD2. The sequenced sample was PBMCs. The CDR3 reads CASSWTSGLQETQYF. For the CDR3, the DNA is TGCGCCAGCAGCTGGACTAGCGGACTCCAAGAGACCCAGTACTTC.